These 27 T cell receptor beta chains were sequenced from one sample in a study of human T cells and chemical hapten exposure. From the RACE reads, TCRdb called clonotypes with MiXCR, one entry per CDR3 protein. The table shows roughly 130,000 distinct CDR3 sequences, with approximately 9.5% occurring only once. Noted time point: healthy volunteer bleed at 2 weeks. Before extraction, the whole blood was not fractionated, and total RNA was taken from it. Sample: whole blood. Receptors originate from a male donor in good health. Some clones in this sample may be carry-over from other donors' samples.

This clonotype was seen many times. The chain is built from TRBV7-8 and TRBJ1-3; maybe TRBD1 (6 bases). The CDR3 covers 16 residues. V gave up 5 bases and J gave up 0 bases, with 14 bases separating them. Germline CDR1 and CDR2: SGHVS and FQNEAQ. CDR3 amino acids: CASSRPGASSGNTIYF. The CDR3 DNA reads as TGTGCCAGCAGCCGACCGGGGGCCAGCTCTGGAAACACCATATATTTT.

This clonotype was counted between two and nine times. The chain employs TRBV19 and TRBJ2-7; TRBD1 might be the D (5 bases). The CDR3 is 15 residues long. The germline V gene encodes CDR1 LNHDA and CDR2 SQIVND (reference sequence). V lost 3 bases and J lost 1, with 13 bases in between. In DNA form, the CDR3 reads TGTGCCAGTAGTATTGGCAGGGCGGCGTCCTACGAGCAGTACTTC. Encoded protein: CASSIGRAASYEQYF.

This clonotype was counted only a few times. The chain employs TRBV6-6 and TRBJ1-3, with D unresolved. CDR3 size: 13 residues. V was trimmed by 8 bases and J by 0 bases, leaving 8 bases between them. The germline V gene has CDR1 MNHNY and CDR2 SVGAGI (reference sequence). The CDR3 is CASRVDSGNTIYF. The CDR3 DNA follows: TGTGCCAGCCGCGTCGACTCTGGAAACACCATATATTTT.

The sample holds many counts of this clonotype. The J gene is TRBJ2-1, the V gene TRBV9, with a possible D match to TRBD2 (6 bases). This CDR3 spans 17 amino acids. V was shortened by 2 bases and J by 0 bases, with 15 bases between the two germline ends. CDR1 is SGDLS, CDR2 YYNGEE, per germline. CDR3 in amino acids: CASSVTSSPPSYNEQFF. In nucleotides, the CDR3 is TGTGCCAGCAGCGTGACTAGTAGCCCCCCCTCCTACAATGAGCAGTTCTTC.

This clonotype has ten or more counts. This chain joins TRBV25-1 and TRBJ1-6; D is uncertain. Between the trimmed V and J ends, which lost 8 bases and 7 bases, there was a span of 9 bases. The CDR3 covers 12 residues. Germline lookup yields CDR1 MGHDK and CDR2 SYGVNS. CDR3 nucleotides: TGTGCCAGCCGATCGACCAATTCACCCCTCCACTTT. Encoded protein: CASRSTNSPLHF. Supplemented by reference TRBV25-1 and TRBJ1-6, the full variable domain reads EADIYQTPRYLVIGTGKKITLECSQTMGHDKMYWYQQDPGMELHLIHYSYGVNSTEKGDLSSESTVSRIRTEHFPLTLESARPSHTSQYLCASRSTNSPLHFGNGTRLTVT.

This clonotype was recorded at least ten times. V gene TRBV4-3 combines with J gene TRBJ1-2, with D tentatively TRBD1 (6 bases). Germline V lookup: CDR1 LGHNA, CDR2 YSLEER. Trimming took off 0 bases at V and 2 bases at J, with 10 bases between the two ends. There are 15 residues in the CDR3. The CDR3 region has the DNA TGCGCCAGCAGCCAAGAGAGGCAGGGGAACTATGGCTACACCTTC. It is translated as CASSQERQGNYGYTF.

This chain uses TRBV9 with TRBJ2-5; TRBD2 aligns across 7 bases. Per the germline V gene, CDR1 is SGDLS and CDR2 is YYNGEE. The CDR3 spans 17 residues. Unmatched junction bases numbered 9, after V lost 0 bases and J lost 1 base. CDR3 region: CASSVGGPGGFQETQYF. CDR3 coding DNA: TGTGCCAGCAGCGTAGGGGGTCCGGGGGGATTCCAAGAGACCCAGTACTTC.

This clonotype was counted ten times or more. J is TRBJ2-1 and V is TRBV4-2; maybe TRBD1 (5 bases). CDR3 length equals 15 residues. V lost 0 bases, J lost 3 bases, and 9 bases lay in between. In germline, CDR1 is LGHNA, CDR2 YNFKEQ. The CDR3 DNA reads TGTGCCAGCAGCCAAGAGGGAAGGGGCTACAATGAGCAGTTCTTC. Translation gives CASSQEGRGYNEQFF.

In its sample, this clonotype was seen many times. V usage is TRBV20-1 and J usage is TRBJ2-7; 7 nucleotides match TRBD1. CDR3 size: 13 residues. V shed 0 bases, J shed 2 bases, and the junction held 1 base outside the gene matches. The germline V gene encodes CDR1 DFQATT and CDR2 SNEGSKA (reference sequence). In DNA, the CDR3 is TGCAGTGCTAGAGACGGGACAGCCTACGAGCAGTACTTC. It translates to CSARDGTAYEQYF.

This clonotype was picked up many times. This chain links TRBV5-1 with TRBJ1-3; D is ambiguous. This CDR3 is built from 15 residues. Germline values: CDR1 SGHRS, CDR2 YFSETQ. V lost 2 bases, J lost 0 bases, and 9 bases lay in between. CDR3 sequence (DNA): TGCGCCAGCAGCTTCTCTGGCGTCTCTGGAAACACCATATATTTT. Its protein product is CASSFSGVSGNTIYF. Full variable domain (outside the CDR3, taken from reference TRBV5-1 and TRBJ1-3): KAGVTQTPRYLIKTRGQQVTLSCSPISGHRSVSWYQQTPGQGLQFLFEYFSETQRNKGNFPGRFSGRQFSNSRSEMNVSTLELGDSALYLCASSFSGVSGNTIYFGEGSWLTVV.

This clonotype has at least ten counts. The chain joins TRBV12-3 or TRBV12-4 to TRBJ2-2; 7 bases map to TRBD2. The V and J ends lost 3 bases and 4 bases, in that order; junction bases with no gene match: 11. The CDR3 spans 17 residues. Written as DNA, the CDR3 is TGTGCCAGCAGTTTGATCGGCGGGGGTGTTTTCACCGGGGAGCTGTTTTTT. Protein sequence: CASSLIGGGVFTGELFF.

In this sample, this clonotype turned up a few times. This sequence joins TRBV28 and TRBJ2-5, with 8 bases matching TRBD1. With 3 bases clipped from V and 5 bases from J, the junction kept 5 bases outside the gene matches. This CDR3 contains 14 residues. The V gene's germline CDR1 is MDHEN and CDR2 SYDVKM. CDR3 amino acids: CASSFQGASETQYF. The CDR3 nucleotides are TGTGCCAGCAGTTTCCAGGGGGCGTCGGAGACCCAGTACTTC. The whole variable domain, filled in from reference TRBV28 and TRBJ2-5, reads DVKVTQSSRYLVKRTGEKVFLECVQDMDHENMFWYRQDPGLGLRLIYFSYDVKMKEKGDIPEGYSVSREKKERFSLILESASTNQTSMYLCASSFQGASETQYFGPGTRLLVL.

The V and J genes are TRBV5-1 and TRBJ1-1; 8 bases are shared with TRBD1. The V gene's germline CDR1 is SGHRS and CDR2 YFSETQ. Losses at the gene ends were 0 bases for V and 1 base for J; bases not matched to a gene: 8. This CDR3 is 17 amino acids long. The CDR3 here is CASSLVRAGGENTEAFF. The CDR3 coding sequence is TGCGCCAGCAGCTTGGTTCGGGCAGGGGGCGAGAACACTGAAGCTTTCTTT.

This clonotype was observed a few times. The genes are TRBV19 and TRBJ2-5; 8 nucleotides match TRBD1. CDR1 LNHDA and CDR2 SQIVND come from the germline V gene (reference sequence). This CDR3 contains 14 residues. J lost 5 bases, V lost 6 bases, and 8 bases had no gene match. CDR3 coding DNA: TGTGCCAGTAGCACCGGGACAGGCCGGGAGACCCAGTACTTC. Translating gives CASSTGTGRETQYF.

The CDR3 region has the DNA TGTGCCAGCAGCAAATTACAGGGAATCACTGAAGCTTTCTTT. Amino acids: CASSKLQGITEAFF. The chain is built from TRBV11-2 and TRBJ1-1; TRBD1 might be the D (6 bases). Germline V gene data show CDR1 as SGHAT and CDR2 as FQNNGV. Between the trimmed V and J ends, which lost 5 bases and 4 bases, there was a span of 14 bases. This CDR3 has 14 residues.

In its sample, this clonotype was seen many times. V gene TRBV6-5 combines with J gene TRBJ1-1; the match to TRBD1 covers 7 bases. Germline CDR1 reads MNHEY; CDR2 reads SVGAGI. CDR3 size: 13 residues. J was trimmed by 5 bases and V by 7 bases; bases with no gene match: 7. CDR3 in amino acids: CASIRGRGTEAFF. DNA for the CDR3: TGTGCCAGCATTCGAGGCAGGGGGACTGAAGCTTTCTTT.

The genes are TRBV14 and TRBJ1-1, with D maybe TRBD1 (6 bases). The CDR3 runs 14 residues. Between the trimmed V and J ends, which lost 4 bases and 1 base, there was a span of 10 bases. Germline CDR1 is SGHDN and CDR2 is FVKESK. CDR3 DNA: TGTGCCAGCAGCCCAGGGGCGCGGAACACTGAAGCTTTCTTT. It translates to CASSPGARNTEAFF.

This clonotype was seen many times. V gene TRBV5-1 combines with J gene TRBJ2-1; D remains unclear. V lost 0 bases, J lost 4 bases, and 8 bases lay in between. The CDR3 is 14 residues long. Germline V gene data show CDR1 as SGHRS and CDR2 as YFSETQ. In DNA, the CDR3 is TGCGCCAGCAGCTTGGACTACCGATACAATGAGCAGTTCTTC. This codes for CASSLDYRYNEQFF.

This clonotype has just a few counts. The rearrangement joins TRBV20-1 to TRBJ2-2; 11 nucleotides align to TRBD1. V was pared by 0 bases and J by 3 bases, with 3 bases of the junction left unmatched. This CDR3 spans 16 amino acids. The V gene's germline CDR1 is DFQATT and CDR2 SNEGSKA (reference sequence). CDR3 loop: CSARDLDRGHTGELFF. In nucleotides, the CDR3 is TGCAGTGCTAGAGATCTGGACAGGGGGCACACCGGGGAGCTGTTTTTT.

This clonotype was counted between two and nine times. This chain links TRBV7-9 with TRBJ1-2, with a weak D call TRBD1 (5 bases). Trimming took 3 bases from V and 4 from J, leaving 27 bases between them. CDR1 and CDR2 (germline): SEHNR, FQNEAQ (reference sequence). The CDR3 totals 19 residues. CDR3 in amino acids: CASSLMWVQGRRTTYGYTF. CDR3 bases: TGTGCCAGCAGCTTGATGTGGGTGCAGGGACGAAGAACTACCTATGGCTACACCTTC.

This clonotype has more than one count but fewer than ten. V and J are TRBV7-9 and TRBJ2-3; D is unclear. Germline loops: CDR1 SEHNR, CDR2 FQNEAQ (reference sequence). The CDR3 has 13 residues. Trimming took off 5 bases at V and 5 bases at J, with 11 bases between the two ends. The CDR3, as DNA: TGTGCCAGCAGCGCGGCGTACGGAGATACGCAGTATTTT. It specifies CASSAAYGDTQYF.

This clonotype was recorded many times. The chain uses TRBV4-1 and TRBJ2-1, with 13 bases fitting TRBD2. The CDR3 loop spans 17 amino acids. Trimming removed 0 bases from V and 6 bases from J; junction bases left unmatched: 5. Germline CDR1 and CDR2: MGHRA and YSYEKL. CDR3 region: CASSQDGRLAGGNEQFF. The CDR3 DNA reads TGCGCCAGCAGCCAAGATGGGAGACTAGCGGGGGGCAATGAGCAGTTCTTC.

This clonotype was observed a few times. The chain employs TRBV28 and TRBJ2-3; TRBD2 matches 12 bases. V lost 2 bases to trimming and J lost 4 bases; unmatched junction nucleotides: 4. Germline CDR1 reads MDHEN; CDR2 reads SYDVKM. The CDR3 has 16 amino acids. The CDR3 DNA sequence: TGTGCCAGCAGTTTACTAGCGGGAGGGCCATCAGATACGCAGTATTTT. This translates into CASSLLAGGPSDTQYF.

This clonotype was detected many times. This chain connects TRBV6-2 or TRBV6-3 to TRBJ2-5; D is unclear. The germline V gene encodes CDR1 MNHEY and CDR2 SVGEGT. V lost 6 bases to trimming and J lost 4 bases, with 15 bases between them. This CDR3 comprises 14 residues. CDR3 amino acids: CASSLPEGRETQYF. In DNA form, the CDR3 reads TGTGCCAGCAGCCTACCCGAAGGAAGAGAGACCCAGTACTTC.

The chain employs TRBV19 and TRBJ2-5; 10 bases align to TRBD1. The germline V gene has CDR1 LNHDA and CDR2 SQIVND (reference sequence). V gave up 7 bases and J gave up 2 bases; unmatched junction bases: 10. This CDR3 region has 16 residues. The CDR3: CASTQTGTGAQETQYF. The DNA of the CDR3 is TGTGCCAGTACTCAAACCGGGACAGGGGCTCAAGAGACCCAGTACTTC.

The chain links TRBV20-1 to TRBJ1-2, with a weak D call TRBD1 (5 bases). The CDR3 sequence is 14 residues long. V was pared by 2 bases and J by 6 bases, with 16 bases between. Per germline, CDR1 DFQATT and CDR2 SNEGSKA (reference sequence). In DNA form, the CDR3 reads TGCAGTGCTAGATATCCTTCGGGGCTGAATGGCTACACCTTC. Translation: CSARYPSGLNGYTF.

The CDR3 DNA reads as TGTGCCAGCAGTTACACAGGGGGTAGCTCCTACGAGCAGTACTTC. This encodes CASSYTGGSSYEQYF. The V and J genes are TRBV27 and TRBJ2-7; 8 nucleotides line up with TRBD1. Looked up from germline, CDR1 is MNHEY and CDR2 is SMNVEV (reference sequence). The CDR3 spans 15 residues. The trim removed 4 bases at V and 0 bases at J, leaving 5 bases unmatched.